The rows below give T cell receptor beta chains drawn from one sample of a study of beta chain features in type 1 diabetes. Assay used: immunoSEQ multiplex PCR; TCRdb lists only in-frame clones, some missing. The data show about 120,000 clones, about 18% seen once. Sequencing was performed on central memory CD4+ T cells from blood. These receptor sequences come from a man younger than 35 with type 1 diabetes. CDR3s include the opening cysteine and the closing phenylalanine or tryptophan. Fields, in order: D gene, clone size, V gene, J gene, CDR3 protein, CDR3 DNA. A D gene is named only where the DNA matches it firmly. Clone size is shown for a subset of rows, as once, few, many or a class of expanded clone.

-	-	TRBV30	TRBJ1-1	CAWSVPSQGVTEAFF	TGTGCCTGGAGTGTACCAAGTCAGGGAGTCACTGAAGCTTTCTTT
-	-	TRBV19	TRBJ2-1	CASSIKGTMHYNEQFF	TGTGCCAGTAGTATAAAAGGAACCATGCACTACAATGAGCAGTTCTTC
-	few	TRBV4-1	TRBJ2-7	CASSQATKNYEQYF	TGCGCCAGCAGCCAGGCGACGAAGAACTACGAGCAGTACTTC
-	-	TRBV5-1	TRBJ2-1	CASSSQGNEQFF	TGCGCCAGCAGCTCCCAGGGGAATGAGCAGTTCTTC
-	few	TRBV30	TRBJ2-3	CAWSVWAYTDTQYF	TGTGCCTGGAGTGTGTGGGCCTACACAGATACGCAGTATTTT
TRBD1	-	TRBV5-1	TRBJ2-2	CASSSQGSGELFF	TGCGCCAGCAGCTCACAGGGGTCCGGGGAGCTGTTTTTT
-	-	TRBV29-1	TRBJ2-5	CSVHTGNQETQYF	TGCAGCGTCCATACAGGGAACCAAGAGACCCAGTACTTC
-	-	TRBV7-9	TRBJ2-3	CASTFAQGEGDTQYF	TGTGCCAGCACCTTCGCGCAGGGGGAGGGAGATACGCAGTATTTT
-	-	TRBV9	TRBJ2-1	CASSVASPKEGEQFF	TGTGCCAGCAGCGTAGCTTCCCCTAAGGAAGGTGAGCAGTTCTTC
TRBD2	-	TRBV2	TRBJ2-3	CASSLLAGGTDTQYF	TGTGCCAGCAGTCTACTAGCGGGGGGCACAGATACGCAGTATTTT
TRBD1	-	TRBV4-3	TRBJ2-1	CASSRVQGNEQFF	TGCGCCAGCAGCCGGGTACAGGGGAATGAGCAGTTCTTC
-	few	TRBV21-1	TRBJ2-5	CASRLRDRDLQETQYF	TGTGCCAGCAGACTCCGGGACAGGGATTTACAAGAGACCCAGTACTTC
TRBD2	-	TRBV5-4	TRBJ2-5	CASSLSTSGGTKETQYF	TGTGCCAGCAGCCTATCGACTAGCGGGGGGACAAAAGAGACCCAGTACTTC
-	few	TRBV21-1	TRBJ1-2	CASSNDRGDNYGYTF	TGTGCCAGCAGCAATGATAGGGGAGACAACTATGGCTACACCTTC
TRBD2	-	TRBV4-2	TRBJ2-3	CASSQEGLAGGRYSTDTQYF	TGTGCCAGCAGCCAAGAGGGACTAGCGGGAGGGCGGTATAGCACAGATACGCAGTATTTT
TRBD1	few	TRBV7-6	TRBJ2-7	CASSWGQGGANEQYF	TGTGCCAGCAGCTGGGGACAGGGAGGGGCCAACGAGCAGTACTTC
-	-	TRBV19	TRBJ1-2	CASSMEYGYTF	TGTGCCAGTAGTATGGAATATGGCTACACCTTC
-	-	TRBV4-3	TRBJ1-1	CASSQDLSQGINTEAFF	TGCGCCAGCAGCCAAGATCTATCTCAGGGAATTAACACTGAAGCTTTCTTT
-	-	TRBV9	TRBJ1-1	CASSARGVEAFF	TGTGCCAGCAGCGCGCGGGGTGTTGAAGCTTTCTTT
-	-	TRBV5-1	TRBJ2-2	CASSFEYRGAGELFF	TGCGCCAGCAGCTTTGAGTATCGAGGGGCCGGGGAGCTGTTTTTT
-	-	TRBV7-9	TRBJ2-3	CASSPGRDTQYF	TGTGCCAGCAGCCCGGGGCGGGATACGCAGTATTTT
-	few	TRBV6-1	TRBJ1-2	CASSGTGANYGYTF	TGTGCCAGCAGCGGGACGGGAGCTAACTATGGCTACACCTTC
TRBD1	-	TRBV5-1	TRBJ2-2	CASGTGVVTGELFF	TGCGCCAGCGGGACAGGGGTTGTCACCGGGGAGCTGTTTTTT
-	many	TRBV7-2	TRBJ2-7	CASSSNPFYEQYF	TGTGCCAGCAGCTCAAACCCTTTCTACGAGCAGTACTTC
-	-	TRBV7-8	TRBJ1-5	CASSLEGGGITLHQPQHF	TGTGCCAGCAGCTTAGAAGGTGGGGGAATTACGCTCCATCAGCCCCAGCATTTT
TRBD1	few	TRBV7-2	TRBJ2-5	CASSPGQEETQYF	TGTGCCAGCAGCCCGGGACAGGAAGAGACCCAGTACTTC
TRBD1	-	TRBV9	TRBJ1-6	CASSAEGTGAGSPLHF	TGTGCCAGCAGCGCCGAGGGGACAGGGGCTGGTTCACCCCTCCACTTT
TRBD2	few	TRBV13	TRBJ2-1	CASSRLAGVENEQFF	TGTGCCAGCAGCCGACTAGCGGGAGTAGAGAATGAGCAGTTCTTC
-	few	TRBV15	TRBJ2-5	CATSREVGGLQETQYF	TGTGCCACCAGCAGAGAAGTGGGGGGACTTCAAGAGACCCAGTACTTC
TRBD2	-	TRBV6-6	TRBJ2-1	CASSYGLGVQFF	TGTGCCAGCAGTTACGGACTAGGTGTGCAGTTCTTC
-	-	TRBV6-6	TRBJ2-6	CASRWGTGANVLTF	TGTGCCAGCAGGTGGGGGACGGGGGCCAACGTCCTGACTTTC
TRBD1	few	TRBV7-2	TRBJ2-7	CASSLGQGFYEQYF	TGTGCCAGCAGCTTAGGACAGGGCTTCTACGAGCAGTACTTC
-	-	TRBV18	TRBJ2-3	CASSPGQSSTDTQYF	TGTGCCAGCTCACCTGGGCAGTCGAGCACAGATACGCAGTATTTT
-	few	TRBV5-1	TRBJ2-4	CASSPSIGTLADKNIQYF	TGCGCCAGCAGCCCTAGTATAGGGACGCTTGCGGACAAAAACATTCAGTACTTC
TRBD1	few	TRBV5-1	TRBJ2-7	CASTPTGTVPWGQYF	TGCGCCAGCACCCCCACCGGGACAGTCCCTTGGGGGCAGTACTTC
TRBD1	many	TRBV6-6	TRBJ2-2	CASMGTANTGELFF	TGTGCCAGCATGGGGACAGCGAACACCGGGGAGCTGTTTTTT